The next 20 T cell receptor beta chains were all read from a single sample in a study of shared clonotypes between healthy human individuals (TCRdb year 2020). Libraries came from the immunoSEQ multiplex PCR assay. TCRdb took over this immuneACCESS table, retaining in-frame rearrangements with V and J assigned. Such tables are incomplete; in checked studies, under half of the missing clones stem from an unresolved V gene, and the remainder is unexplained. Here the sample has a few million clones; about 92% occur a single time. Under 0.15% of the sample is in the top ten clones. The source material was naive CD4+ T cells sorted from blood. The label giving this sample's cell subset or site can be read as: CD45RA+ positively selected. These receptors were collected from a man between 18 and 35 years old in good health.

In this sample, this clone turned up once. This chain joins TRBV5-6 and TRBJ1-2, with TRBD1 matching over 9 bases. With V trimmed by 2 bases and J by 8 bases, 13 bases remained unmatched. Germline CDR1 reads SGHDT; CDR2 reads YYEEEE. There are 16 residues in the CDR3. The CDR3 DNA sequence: TGTGCCAGCAGCTTACCGGGGACAGGGAAATTCTCGGGCTACACCTTC. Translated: CASSLPGTGKFSGYTF. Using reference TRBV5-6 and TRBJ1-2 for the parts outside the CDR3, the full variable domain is DAGVTQSPTHLIKTRGQQVTLRCSPKSGHDTVSWYQQALGQGPQFIFQYYEEEERQRGNFPDRFSGHQFPNYSSELNVNALLLGDSALYLCASSLPGTGKFSGYTFGSGTRLTVV.

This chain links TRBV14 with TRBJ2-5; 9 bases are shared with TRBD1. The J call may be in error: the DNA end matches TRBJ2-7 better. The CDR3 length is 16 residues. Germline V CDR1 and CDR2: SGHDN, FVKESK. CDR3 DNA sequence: TGTGCCAGCAGCCAACCCGGGACAGGGAGTACCTACGAGCAGTACTTC. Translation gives CASSQPGTGSTYEQYF.

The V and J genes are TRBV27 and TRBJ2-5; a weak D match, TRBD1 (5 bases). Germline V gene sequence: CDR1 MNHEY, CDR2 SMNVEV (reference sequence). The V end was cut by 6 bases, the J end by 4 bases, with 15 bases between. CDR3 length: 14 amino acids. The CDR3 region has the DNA TGTGCCAGCAGCCGTATCCAGGGAATAGAGACCCAGTACTTC. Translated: CASSRIQGIETQYF.

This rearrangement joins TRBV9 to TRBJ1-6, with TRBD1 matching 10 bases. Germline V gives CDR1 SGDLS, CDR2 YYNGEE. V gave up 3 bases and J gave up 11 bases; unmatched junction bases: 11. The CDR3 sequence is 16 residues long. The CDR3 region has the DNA TGTGCCAGCAGCGCGGAATGGGGACAGGGGATGGCACCCCTCCACTTT. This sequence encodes CASSAEWGQGMAPLHF.

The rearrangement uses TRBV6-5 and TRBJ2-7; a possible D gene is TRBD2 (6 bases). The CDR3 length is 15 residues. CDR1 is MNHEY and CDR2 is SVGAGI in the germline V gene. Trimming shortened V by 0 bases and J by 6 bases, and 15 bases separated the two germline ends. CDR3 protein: CASSYSSSGVGEQYF. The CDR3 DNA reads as TGTGCCAGCAGTTACTCGAGTTCGGGGGTCGGCGAGCAGTACTTC.

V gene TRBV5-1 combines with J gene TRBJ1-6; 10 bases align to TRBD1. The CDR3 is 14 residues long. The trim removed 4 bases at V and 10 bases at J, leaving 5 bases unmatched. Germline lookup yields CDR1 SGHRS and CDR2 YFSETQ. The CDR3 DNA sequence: TGCGCCAGCAGCAACGGACAGGGGGACTCACCCCTCCACTTT. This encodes CASSNGQGDSPLHF.

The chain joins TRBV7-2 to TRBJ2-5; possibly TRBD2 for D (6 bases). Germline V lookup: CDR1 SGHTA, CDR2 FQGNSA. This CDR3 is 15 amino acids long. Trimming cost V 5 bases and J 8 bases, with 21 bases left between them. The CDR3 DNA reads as TGTGCCAGCAGCCTCGATTCGGGAGAGAGGGGCACCCAGTACTTC. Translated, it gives CASSLDSGERGTQYF. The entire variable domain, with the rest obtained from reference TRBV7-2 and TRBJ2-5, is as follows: GAGVSQSPSNKVTEKGKDVELRCDPISGHTALYWYRQSLGQGLEFLIYFQGNSAPDKSGLPSDRFSAERTGGSVSTLTIQRTQQEDSAVYLCASSLDSGERGTQYFGPGTRLLVL.

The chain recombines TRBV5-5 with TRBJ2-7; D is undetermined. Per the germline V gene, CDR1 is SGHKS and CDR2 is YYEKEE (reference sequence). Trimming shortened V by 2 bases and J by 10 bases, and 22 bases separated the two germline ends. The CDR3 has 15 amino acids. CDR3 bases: TGTGCCAGCAGCTTAAGTTCGGGTGCGAACCGGAATCAGTACTTC. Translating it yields CASSLSSGANRNQYF.

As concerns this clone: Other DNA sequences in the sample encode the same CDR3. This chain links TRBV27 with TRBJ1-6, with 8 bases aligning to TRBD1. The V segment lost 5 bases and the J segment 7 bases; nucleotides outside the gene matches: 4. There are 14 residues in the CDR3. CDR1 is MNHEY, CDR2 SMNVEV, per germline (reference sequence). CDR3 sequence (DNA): TGTGCCAGCAGTCTCCGGGACAGGAATTCACCCCTCCACTTT. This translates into CASSLRDRNSPLHF.

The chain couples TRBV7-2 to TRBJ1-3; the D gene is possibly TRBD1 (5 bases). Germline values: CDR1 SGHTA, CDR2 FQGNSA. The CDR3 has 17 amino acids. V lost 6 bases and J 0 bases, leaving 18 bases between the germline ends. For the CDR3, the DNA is TGTGCCAGCAGTCGTATAGGGACCGCAAGCTCTGGAAACACCATATATTTT. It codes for CASSRIGTASSGNTIYF.

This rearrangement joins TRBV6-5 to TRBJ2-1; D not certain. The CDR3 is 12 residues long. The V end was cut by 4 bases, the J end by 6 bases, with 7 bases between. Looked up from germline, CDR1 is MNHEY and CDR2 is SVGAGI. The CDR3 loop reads CASSSASNEQFF. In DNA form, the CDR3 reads TGTGCCAGCAGTTCGGCTAGCAATGAGCAGTTCTTC.

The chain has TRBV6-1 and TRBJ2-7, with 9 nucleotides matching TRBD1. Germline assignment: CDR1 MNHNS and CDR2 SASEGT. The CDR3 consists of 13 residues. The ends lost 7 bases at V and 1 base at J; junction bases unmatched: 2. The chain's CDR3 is CASKGQGSYEQYF. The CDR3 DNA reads TGTGCCAGCAAGGGACAGGGTTCCTACGAGCAGTACTTC.

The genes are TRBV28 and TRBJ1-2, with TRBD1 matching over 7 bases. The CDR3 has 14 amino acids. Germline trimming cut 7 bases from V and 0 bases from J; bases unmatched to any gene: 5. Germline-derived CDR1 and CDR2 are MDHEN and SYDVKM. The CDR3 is CASILGGTNYGYTF. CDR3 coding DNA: TGTGCCAGCATCCTAGGGGGCACTAACTATGGCTACACCTTC.

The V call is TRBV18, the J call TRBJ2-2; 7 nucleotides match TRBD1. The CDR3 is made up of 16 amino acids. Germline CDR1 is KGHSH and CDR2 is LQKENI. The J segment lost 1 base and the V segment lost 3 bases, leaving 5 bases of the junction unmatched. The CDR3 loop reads CASSPPGQQNTGELFF. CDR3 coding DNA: TGTGCCAGCTCACCTCCGGGACAGCAGAACACCGGGGAGCTGTTTTTT. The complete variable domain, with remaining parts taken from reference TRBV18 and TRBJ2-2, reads NAGVMQNPRHLVRRRGQEARLRCSPMKGHSHVYWYRQLPEEGLKFMVYLQKENIIDESGMPKERFSAEFPKEGPSILRIQQVVRGDSAAYFCASSPPGQQNTGELFFGEGSRLTVL.

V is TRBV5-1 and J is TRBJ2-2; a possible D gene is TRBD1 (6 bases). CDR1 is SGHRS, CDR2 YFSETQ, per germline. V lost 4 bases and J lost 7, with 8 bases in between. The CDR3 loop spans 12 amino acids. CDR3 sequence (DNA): TGCGCCAGCAGCCCAGGGGTCGGGGAGCTGTTTTTT. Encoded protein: CASSPGVGELFF.

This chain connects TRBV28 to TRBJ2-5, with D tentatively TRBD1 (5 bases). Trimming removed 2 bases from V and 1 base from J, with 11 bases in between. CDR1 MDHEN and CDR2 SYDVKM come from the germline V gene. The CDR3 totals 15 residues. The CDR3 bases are TGTGCCAGCAGTTTAAGGCAGGGCCTCCAAGAGACCCAGTACTTC. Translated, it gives CASSLRQGLQETQYF. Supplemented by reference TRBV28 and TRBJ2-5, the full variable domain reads DVKVTQSSRYLVKRTGEKVFLECVQDMDHENMFWYRQDPGLGLRLIYFSYDVKMKEKGDIPEGYSVSREKKERFSLILESASTNQTSMYLCASSLRQGLQETQYFGPGTRLLVL.

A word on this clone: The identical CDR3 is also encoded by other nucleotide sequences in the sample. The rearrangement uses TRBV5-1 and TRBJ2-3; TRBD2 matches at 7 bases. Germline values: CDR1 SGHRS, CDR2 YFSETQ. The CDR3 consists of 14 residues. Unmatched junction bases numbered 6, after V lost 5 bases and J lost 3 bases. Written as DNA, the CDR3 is TGCGCCAGCAGTCCTGGCGGGAGAACAGATACGCAGTATTTT. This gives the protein CASSPGGRTDTQYF.

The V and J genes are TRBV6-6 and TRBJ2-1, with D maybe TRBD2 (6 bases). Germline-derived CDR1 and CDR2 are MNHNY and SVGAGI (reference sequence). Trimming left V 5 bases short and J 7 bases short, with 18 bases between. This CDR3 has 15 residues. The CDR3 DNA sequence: TGTGCCAGCAGTAAACGGGACTCCTCGGGGAATGAGCAGTTCTTC. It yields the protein CASSKRDSSGNEQFF.

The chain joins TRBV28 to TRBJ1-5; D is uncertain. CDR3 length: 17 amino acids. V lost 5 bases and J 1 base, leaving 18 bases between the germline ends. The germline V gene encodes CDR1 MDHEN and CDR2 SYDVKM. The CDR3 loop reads CASSRFSRTSSNQPQHF. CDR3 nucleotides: TGTGCCAGCAGTAGGTTTAGCAGGACCTCGAGCAATCAGCCCCAGCATTTT.

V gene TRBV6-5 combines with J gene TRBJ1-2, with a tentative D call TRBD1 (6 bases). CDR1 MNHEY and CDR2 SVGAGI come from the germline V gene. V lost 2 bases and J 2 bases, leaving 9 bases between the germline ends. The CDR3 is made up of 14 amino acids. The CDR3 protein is CASSYAGANYGYTF. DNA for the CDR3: TGTGCCAGCAGTTACGCGGGGGCGAACTATGGCTACACCTTC.